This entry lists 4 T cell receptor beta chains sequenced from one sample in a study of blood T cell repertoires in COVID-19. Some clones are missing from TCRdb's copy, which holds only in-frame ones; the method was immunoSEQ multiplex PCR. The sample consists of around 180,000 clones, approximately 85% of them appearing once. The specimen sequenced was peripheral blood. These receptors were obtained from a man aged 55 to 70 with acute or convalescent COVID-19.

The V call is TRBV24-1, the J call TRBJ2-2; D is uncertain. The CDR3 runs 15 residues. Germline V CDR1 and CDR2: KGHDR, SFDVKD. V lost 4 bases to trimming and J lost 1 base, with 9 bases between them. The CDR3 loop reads CATSDPTVNTGELFF. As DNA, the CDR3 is TGTGCCACCAGTGACCCCACAGTGAACACCGGGGAGCTGTTTTTT.

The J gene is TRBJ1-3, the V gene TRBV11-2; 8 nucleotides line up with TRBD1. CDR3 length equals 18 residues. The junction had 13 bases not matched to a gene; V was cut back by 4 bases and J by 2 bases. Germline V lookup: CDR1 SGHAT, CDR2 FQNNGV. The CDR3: CASSSFYRQGATGNTIYF. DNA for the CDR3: TGTGCCAGCAGCTCTTTTTATCGGCAGGGGGCTACTGGAAACACCATATATTTT. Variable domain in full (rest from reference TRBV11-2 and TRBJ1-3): EAGVAQSPRYKIIEKRQSVAFWCNPISGHATLYWYQQILGQGPKLLIQFQNNGVVDDSQLPKDRFSAERLKGVDSTLKIQPAKLEDSAVYLCASSSFYRQGATGNTIYFGEGSWLTVV.

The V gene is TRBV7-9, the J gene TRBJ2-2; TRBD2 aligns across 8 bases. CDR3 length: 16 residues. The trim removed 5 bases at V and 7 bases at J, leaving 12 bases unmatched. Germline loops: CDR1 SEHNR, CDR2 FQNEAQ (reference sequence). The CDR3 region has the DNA TGTGCCAGCAGCCGCCTGGCCCGGGAGGGGCACGGGGAGCTGTTTTTT. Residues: CASSRLAREGHGELFF. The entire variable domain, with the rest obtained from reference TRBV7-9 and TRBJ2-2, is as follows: DTGVSQNPRHKITKRGQNVTFRCDPISEHNRLYWYRQTLGQGPEFLTYFQNEAQLEKSRLLSDRFSAERPKGSFSTLEIQRTEQGDSAMYLCASSRLAREGHGELFFGEGSRLTVL.

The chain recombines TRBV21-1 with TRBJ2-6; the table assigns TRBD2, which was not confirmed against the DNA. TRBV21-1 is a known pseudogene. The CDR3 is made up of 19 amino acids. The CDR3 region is CASSKVGLAGVTGANVLTF. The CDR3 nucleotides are TGTGCCAGCAGCAAAGTCGGACTAGCGGGAGTCACTGGGGCCAACGTCCTGACTTTC.